This is a list of T cell receptor beta chains from one sample in a study of Ad26.COV2.S vaccination and SARS-CoV-2 variants. Using immunoSEQ multiplex PCR, the repertoire was profiled, and TCRdb retains in-frame clones only, with some absent. The repertoire holds under 600,000 clones, with 89% as singletons. The input for sequencing was peripheral blood, taken in a trial of Ad26.COV2.S vaccine versus placebo. Receptors originate from a person between 18 and 65 years old who received the Ad26.COV2.S COVID-19 vaccine or a placebo. Both conserved end residues are part of each CDR3. A D gene is named only where the DNA matches it firmly. Clone size is given for some rows only: seen once, a few or many times, or a class if the clone is expanded.

D,J,size,V,CDR3,DNA
NA,TRBJ2-1,once,TRBV6-1,CASSAGTPTYFNEQFF,TGTGCCAGCAGTGCTGGGACTCCCACCTATTTTAATGAGCAGTTCTTC
NA,TRBJ2-7,NA,TRBV24-1,CATSSFARDTAYEQYF,TGTGCCACCAGTTCATTTGCCCGGGACACCGCCTACGAGCAGTACTTC
NA,TRBJ2-6,NA,TRBV21-1,CASRKIAGPCSGANVLTF,TGTGCCAGCAGAAAAATAGCGGGACCATGCTCTGGGGCCAACGTCCTGACTTTC
NA,TRBJ2-3,NA,TRBV5-1,CASSLVSDTQYF,TGCGCCAGCAGCTTGGTTTCAGATACGCAGTATTTT
NA,TRBJ2-3,NA,TRBV3-1/TRBV3-2,CASSLGRADTQYF,TGTGCCAGCAGCCTCGGTAGAGCAGATACGCAGTATTTT
NA,TRBJ1-2,NA,TRBV25-1,CASRLGNGYTF,TGTGCCAGCAGGTTGGGGAATGGCTACACCTTC
NA,TRBJ1-1,NA,TRBV5-8,CASSPGPGWAEAFF,TGTGCCAGCAGCCCCGGCCCGGGGTGGGCTGAAGCTTTCTTT
TRBD1,TRBJ1-2,NA,TRBV7-9,CASSPGTVYGYTF,TGTGCCAGCAGCCCGGGGACAGTCTATGGCTACACCTTC
TRBD1,TRBJ2-4,NA,TRBV19,CASSTPGQGDIQYF,TGTGCCAGTAGTACTCCGGGACAGGGGGACATTCAGTACTTC
TRBD1,TRBJ2-1,NA,TRBV27,CASMPLRGSYNEQFF,TGTGCCAGCATGCCCCTCAGGGGGTCCTACAATGAGCAGTTCTTC
TRBD2,TRBJ2-3,NA,TRBV6-5,CASRPTSGSVTQYF,TGTGCCAGCAGGCCGACTAGCGGGAGCGTTACGCAGTATTTT
NA,TRBJ1-1,NA,TRBV15,CATSGHMNTEAFF,TGTGCCACCAGCGGACATATGAACACTGAAGCTTTCTTT
NA,TRBJ2-2,NA,TRBV28,CASSPGTENTGELFF,TGTGCCAGCAGTCCCGGGACGGAGAACACCGGGGAGCTGTTTTTT
NA,TRBJ2-7,NA,TRBV24-1,CATSEAGQDYEQYF,TGTGCCACCAGTGAGGCGGGACAAGACTACGAGCAGTACTTC
NA,TRBJ1-5,NA,TRBV27,CASSLSRGNQPQHF,TGTGCCAGCAGTTTATCACGGGGGAACCAGCCCCAGCATTTT
NA,TRBJ2-3,NA,TRBV11-2,CASSHLFHTQYF,TGTGCCAGCAGCCACCTTTTTCATACGCAGTATTTT
NA,TRBJ1-3,once,TRBV12-3/TRBV12-4,CASSLQGNTIYF,TGTGCCAGCAGTCTACAGGGAAACACCATATATTTT
NA,TRBJ2-5,few,TRBV2,CASSLPSGLQETQYF,TGTGCCAGCAGTCTCCCCTCAGGGTTACAAGAGACCCAGTACTTC
TRBD2,TRBJ2-7,NA,TRBV28,CASTAGGLVEQYF,TGTGCCAGCACTGCGGGAGGGCTAGTTGAGCAGTACTTC
TRBD2,TRBJ2-5,NA,TRBV3-1/TRBV3-2,CASSQDYSSSGSPVTQYF,TGTGCCAGCAGCCAAGATTATTCCTCTAGCGGGAGTCCGGTGACCCAGTACTTC
NA,TRBJ2-7,NA,TRBV19,CASSHPGHLYEQYF,TGTGCCAGTAGCCACCCGGGACATCTCTACGAGCAGTACTTC
NA,TRBJ2-2,NA,TRBV5-1,CASRRVSTGELFF,TGCGCCAGCCGCAGGGTGAGCACCGGGGAGCTGTTTTTT
NA,TRBJ2-6,NA,TRBV7-8,CASSRLWGNVLTF,TGTGCCAGCAGCCGACTTTGGGGCAACGTCCTGACTTTC
NA,TRBJ2-3,NA,TRBV2,CASSQRGTDTQYF,TGTGCCAGCTCACAGAGGGGCACAGATACGCAGTATTTT
TRBD1,TRBJ2-1,NA,TRBV6-5,CASWDRGSSGEQFF,TGTGCCAGCTGGGACAGGGGTTCGAGTGGTGAGCAGTTCTTC
NA,TRBJ2-7,NA,TRBV6-5,CASSYSRQYEQYF,TGTGCCAGCAGTTACTCAAGGCAGTACGAGCAGTACTTC
NA,TRBJ2-5,NA,TRBV6-5,CASTSLGGETQYF,TGTGCCAGCACCTCACTAGGGGGAGAGACCCAGTACTTC
NA,TRBJ1-1,NA,TRBV28,CASSLWTEVMNTEAFF,TGTGCCAGCAGTTTATGGACGGAGGTTATGAACACTGAAGCTTTCTTT
NA,TRBJ1-3,NA,TRBV9,CASSSGGISGNTIYF,TGTGCCAGCAGCTCAGGAGGGATCTCTGGAAACACCATATATTTT
TRBD1,TRBJ2-7,NA,TRBV25-1,CASSPGQGNEQYF,TGTGCCAGCAGTCCCGGACAGGGTAACGAGCAGTACTTC
TRBD2,TRBJ2-1,NA,TRBV4-1,CASSQVLGSGGIYNEQFF,TGCGCCAGCAGCCAAGTCCTCGGTAGCGGGGGGATCTACAATGAGCAGTTCTTC
TRBD1,TRBJ1-6,NA,TRBV5-1,CASSRGTGGGSPLHF,TGCGCCAGCAGCCGGGGGACAGGGGGTGGGTCACCCCTCCACTTT
NA,TRBJ2-5,NA,TRBV27,CASSKRPGTQYF,TGTGCCAGCAGCAAACGACCCGGGACCCAGTACTTC
NA,TRBJ2-2,few,TRBV5-6,CASSPWGASNTGELFF,TGTGCCAGCAGCCCGTGGGGGGCTTCGAACACCGGGGAGCTGTTTTTT
NA,TRBJ1-6,once,TRBV2,CASVQMRGGNSPLHF,TGTGCCAGCGTCCAGATGAGGGGGGGCAATTCACCCCTCCACTTT
NA,TRBJ2-6,NA,TRBV19,CASRTWQKGLSGANVLTF,TGTGCCAGTCGGACTTGGCAGAAGGGGCTCTCTGGGGCCAACGTCCTGACTTTC
NA,TRBJ1-2,NA,TRBV27,CASSSRQDPVFWGYTF,TGTGCCAGCAGTTCCAGACAGGACCCCGTCTTCTGGGGCTACACCTTC
NA,TRBJ1-4,NA,TRBV6-5,CASSYKGFEKLFF,TGTGCCAGCAGTTATAAGGGTTTTGAAAAACTGTTTTTT
TRBD1,TRBJ1-6,NA,TRBV5-1,CASSWDRGPDSPLHF,TGCGCCAGCAGCTGGGACAGGGGCCCGGATTCACCCCTCCACTTT
NA,TRBJ2-3,NA,TRBV4-2,CASSQFSQGTDTQYF,TGTGCCAGCAGCCAATTTTCGCAGGGGACCGATACGCAGTATTTT
TRBD1,TRBJ1-6,NA,TRBV7-8,CASSSGTGDFYNSPLHF,TGTGCCAGCAGCTCCGGGACAGGGGATTTCTATAATTCACCCCTCCACTTT
NA,TRBJ2-3,NA,TRBV6-5,CASSYSSPDYTQYF,TGTGCCAGCAGTTACTCGAGTCCAGACTATACGCAGTATTTT
TRBD1,TRBJ1-2,few,TRBV5-6,CASSQTGYGYTF,TGTGCCAGCAGCCAGACAGGGTATGGCTACACCTTC
NA,TRBJ1-2,once,TRBV4-1,CASSQGSPGSYGYTF,TGCGCCAGCAGCCAAGGGTCCCCAGGCAGCTATGGCTACACCTTC
TRBD1,TRBJ1-5,NA,TRBV6-2/TRBV6-3,CASSYPYGQGWGQPQHF,TGTGCCAGCAGTTACCCGTACGGACAGGGCTGGGGTCAGCCCCAGCATTTT
NA,TRBJ1-6,NA,TRBV6-2/TRBV6-3,CASSWDFSSSYNSPLHF,TGTGCCAGCAGTTGGGACTTTTCAAGCTCCTATAATTCACCCCTCCACTTT
TRBD1,TRBJ2-7,NA,TRBV7-2,CASSLGMTGVYEQYF,TGTGCCAGCAGCTTAGGTATGACAGGGGTGTACGAGCAGTACTTC
NA,TRBJ1-3,few,TRBV11-2,CASSLGSGAGNTIYF,TGTGCCAGCAGCTTAGGTTCGGGCGCTGGAAACACCATATATTTT
NA,TRBJ1-5,NA,TRBV10-3,CAISGSGNQPQHF,TGTGCCATCAGTGGCTCGGGCAATCAGCCCCAGCATTTT
NA,TRBJ1-1,NA,TRBV4-1,CASSREQGGTEAFF,TGCGCCAGCAGCCGAGAACAGGGAGGCACTGAAGCTTTCTTT
NA,TRBJ1-3,NA,TRBV6-2/TRBV6-3,CASSHRTGLKAGNTIYF,TGTGCCAGCAGTCACCGCACAGGGCTTAAAGCTGGAAACACCATATATTTT
TRBD1,TRBJ2-5,NA,TRBV5-4,CASSLNRGRQETQYF,TGTGCCAGCAGCTTGAACAGGGGGCGGCAAGAGACCCAGTACTTC
NA,TRBJ1-5,NA,TRBV27,CASSLSRANNQPQHF,TGTGCCAGCAGCCTTTCTCGAGCGAACAATCAGCCCCAGCATTTT
NA,TRBJ1-2,NA,TRBV19,CASSIFGAVNYGYTF,TGTGCCAGTAGTATATTTGGGGCGGTCAACTATGGCTACACCTTC
NA,TRBJ1-1,NA,TRBV29-1,CSVSIPASGDTEAFF,TGCAGCGTTTCCATTCCTGCTTCGGGGGACACTGAAGCTTTCTTT
NA,TRBJ1-1,NA,TRBV11-2,CASSAHGEGTEAFF,TGTGCCAGCAGCGCCCACGGGGAGGGCACTGAAGCTTTCTTT
NA,TRBJ2-7,NA,TRBV3-1/TRBV3-2,CASSQVGSYLQDEQYF,TGTGCCAGCAGCCAAGTGGGGTCTTACTTACAGGACGAGCAGTACTTC
NA,TRBJ1-2,NA,TRBV28,CASSSLLRAGYYGYTF,TGTGCCAGCAGTTCCCTACTTAGGGCAGGGTACTATGGCTACACCTTC
NA,TRBJ2-7,NA,TRBV18,CASSPPGLSGYEQYF,TGTGCCAGCTCACCCCCCGGCCTCAGCGGCTACGAGCAGTACTTC